This T cell receptor (beta chain) emerged from a study of blood T cell repertoires in COVID-19. Assay used: immunoSEQ multiplex PCR; TCRdb lists only in-frame clones, some missing. The sample includes over 120,000 clones, roughly 80% of them seen just once. V lost 8 bases to trimming and J lost 4 bases, with 14 bases between them. This CDR3 has 13 amino acids. Germline CDR1 is LGHNA and CDR2 is YSLEER. The sequence was collected from a man aged 50-59 years who had recovered from COVID-19. Sample: PBMCs or T cells enriched from blood (not recorded which). This chain connects TRBV4-3 to TRBJ1-2; D remains ambiguous. As DNA, the CDR3 is TGCGCCAGCCGCCCCGGGGAACCCTATGGCTACACCTTC. Amino acid sequence: CASRPGEPYGYTF.